The 21 T cell receptor beta chains below come from one sample, sequenced in a study of OX40 agonist ivuxolimab in advanced cancers. The method was immunoSEQ multiplex PCR; TCRdb's version includes in-frame clones alone and lacks a portion of them. The table includes around 34,000 clones, approximately 80% detected once. The sample in question was CD4+ or CD8+ T cells sorted from blood, obtained in a trial of the OX40 agonist ivuxolimab. These receptors were taken from an adult with an advanced solid tumor such as melanoma, head and neck, liver or kidney cancer.

The J gene is TRBJ1-4, the V gene TRBV19, with D possibly being TRBD1 (5 bases). CDR3 size: 16 residues. The V and J ends lost 5 bases and 0 bases respectively, with 13 bases between them. The V gene's germline CDR1 is LNHDA and CDR2 SQIVND (reference sequence). The CDR3 loop reads CASSRGRGATNEKLFF. The CDR3 nucleotides read TGTGCCAGTAGTCGAGGCCGGGGGGCAACTAATGAAAAACTGTTTTTT. Drawing the rest from reference TRBV19 and TRBJ1-4, the complete variable domain is DGGITQSPKYLFRKEGQNVTLSCEQNLNHDAMYWYRQDPGQGLRLIYYSQIVNDFQKGDIAEGYSVSREKKESFPLTVTSAQKNPTAFYLCASSRGRGATNEKLFFGSGTQLSVL.

The chain combines TRBV11-1 with TRBJ1-6; D is uncertain. V was pared by 1 base and J by 12 bases, with 10 bases between. Germline loops: CDR1 SGHAT, CDR2 FQDESV (reference sequence). This CDR3 spans 13 amino acids. For the CDR3, the DNA is TGTGCCAGCAGCTTAGATCTGGTCAAACCCCTCCACTTT. It yields the protein CASSLDLVKPLHF.

The rearrangement uses TRBV10-3 and TRBJ2-5, with a weak D call TRBD1 (5 bases). The CDR3 length is 13 residues. V lost 1 base and J lost 3, with 6 bases in between. Germline values: CDR1 ENHRY, CDR2 SYGVKD. The CDR3 region is CAISEFREETQYF. The CDR3 bases are TGTGCCATCAGTGAGTTCAGGGAAGAGACCCAGTACTTC.

The genes are TRBV10-1 and TRBJ1-5; D ambiguous. In germline, CDR1 is WNHNN, CDR2 SYGVQD (reference sequence). V was clipped by 9 bases and J by 0 bases, with 15 bases between them. The CDR3 extends over 15 amino acids. The CDR3 DNA is TGCGCCAGGGCTAGGAGGTCTTATAGCAATCAGCCCCAGCATTTT. As protein: CARARRSYSNQPQHF.

This clone came up once. The chain carries TRBV18 and TRBJ2-1, with TRBD2 identical over 10 bases. The CDR3 runs to 14 residues. The germline CDR1 and CDR2 sequences are KGHSH and LQKENI. Losses at the gene ends were 6 bases for V and 10 bases for J; bases not matched to a gene: 9. The CDR3, as DNA: TGTGCCAGCTCCGTCTCCTCTAGCGGGGGAGAGCAGTTCTTC. This sequence encodes CASSVSSSGGEQFF. Together with reference TRBV18 and TRBJ2-1, the CDR3 gives the full variable domain: NAGVMQNPRHLVRRRGQEARLRCSPMKGHSHVYWYRQLPEEGLKFMVYLQKENIIDESGMPKERFSAEFPKEGPSILRIQQVVRGDSAAYFCASSVSSSGGEQFFGPGTRLTVL.

The V gene is TRBV2, the J gene TRBJ1-2; D not certain. V dropped 3 bases and J dropped 3 bases, with 14 bases sitting between them. The CDR3 spans 15 residues. CDR1 is SNHLY, CDR2 FYNNEI, per germline. CDR3: CASSEDPGSDYGYTF. In nucleotides, the CDR3 is TGTGCCAGCAGTGAGGATCCGGGGTCCGACTATGGCTACACCTTC.

This CDR3 reads CASSQTLGAAEAFF. Here the CDR3 DNA reads TGCGCCAGCAGCCAAACGTTAGGGGCGGCAGAAGCTTTCTTT. V is TRBV4-3 and J is TRBJ1-1, with a possible D match to TRBD1 (5 bases). Trimming took off 2 bases at V and 8 bases at J, with 15 bases between the two ends. The CDR3 spans 14 residues. Looked up from germline, CDR1 is LGHNA and CDR2 is YSLEER.

The V call is TRBV13, the J call TRBJ1-2; D gene ambiguous. Germline V CDR1 and CDR2: PRHDT, FYEKMQ (reference sequence). The germline V and J ends were trimmed by 5 bases and 4 bases, with 8 bases remaining between them. This CDR3 is built from 12 residues. The CDR3 DNA reads as TGTGCCAGCAGCCGGGAGGTCTATGGCTACACCTTC. This translates into CASSREVYGYTF. Variable domain in full (rest from reference TRBV13 and TRBJ1-2): AAGVIQSPRHLIKEKRETATLKCYPIPRHDTVYWYQQGPGQDPQFLISFYEKMQSDKGSIPDRFSAQQFSDYHSELNMSSLELGDSALYFCASSREVYGYTFGSGTRLTVV.

This clone was seen once. The V call is TRBV7-3, the J call TRBJ1-5, with a weak D call TRBD1 (6 bases). The CDR3 spans 19 residues. The germline V gene encodes CDR1 SGHTA and CDR2 FQGTGA. Trimming removed 6 bases at V and 4 bases at J, with 28 bases between. CDR3 sequence reads: CASSLLSQWTAHVNQPQHF. CDR3 nucleotide sequence: TGTGCCAGCAGTTTACTTAGCCAATGGACAGCCCATGTGAATCAGCCCCAGCATTTT.

V gene TRBV6-6 combines with J gene TRBJ1-5; unclear D gene. The germline CDR1 and CDR2 sequences are MNHNY and SVGAGI (reference sequence). The CDR3 totals 14 residues. V was cut by 2 bases and J by 0 bases, with 5 bases left in between. The CDR3 loop is CASSYRFSNQPQHF. For the CDR3, the DNA is TGTGCCAGCAGTTACAGATTTAGCAATCAGCCCCAGCATTTT.

This clone showed up just once. V gene TRBV9 combines with J gene TRBJ2-7, with no clear D. The CDR3 is made up of 14 amino acids. CDR1 is SGDLS, CDR2 YYNGEE, per germline. Trimming took off 4 bases at V and 1 base at J, with 12 bases between the two ends. The CDR3 DNA sequence: TGTGCCAGCAGCCCAAACGGGTATTCCTACGAGCAGTACTTC. As protein: CASSPNGYSYEQYF.

The chain joins TRBV6-6 to TRBJ2-3; 7 bases map to TRBD2. Germline assignment: CDR1 MNHNY and CDR2 SVGAGI (reference sequence). The CDR3 is 15 residues long. With V trimmed by 4 bases and J by 1 base, 5 bases remained unmatched. The DNA for the CDR3 is TGTGCCAGCAGTTCCTGGGACTACCGCACAGATACGCAGTATTTT. The encoded protein is CASSSWDYRTDTQYF.

This clone came up a few times. The J gene is TRBJ2-1, the V gene TRBV7-2, with TRBD2 identical over 7 bases. CDR1 is SGHTA and CDR2 is FQGNSA in the germline V gene. The junction had 7 bases not matched to a gene; V was cut back by 6 bases and J by 2 bases. The CDR3 sequence is 15 residues long. The CDR3 region is CASRSGRGTYNEQFF. The DNA for the CDR3 is TGTGCCAGCAGGTCGGGGCGGGGGACCTACAATGAGCAGTTCTTC. The full variable domain, rest sourced from reference TRBV7-2 and TRBJ2-1, is GAGVSQSPSNKVTEKGKDVELRCDPISGHTALYWYRQSLGQGLEFLIYFQGNSAPDKSGLPSDRFSAERTGGSVSTLTIQRTQQEDSAVYLCASRSGRGTYNEQFFGPGTRLTVL.

This clone counts as medium-sized. J is TRBJ2-7 and V is TRBV14; D is perhaps TRBD2 (6 bases). V shed 7 bases and J shed 3 bases, with 13 bases lying between them. CDR3 length: 13 amino acids. Germline CDR1 is SGHDN and CDR2 is FVKESK. This CDR3 reads CASNPAGGYEQYF. The CDR3 nucleotides read TGTGCCAGCAACCCGGCCGGGGGCTACGAGCAGTACTTC.

This clone was found a few times. The rearrangement links TRBV7-9 to TRBJ2-7; the match to TRBD2 covers 10 bases. The CDR3 is made up of 14 amino acids. J gave up 0 bases and V 4 bases, and 0 bases lay outside the gene matches. The germline V gene has CDR1 SEHNR and CDR2 FQNEAQ (reference sequence). The CDR3 sequence: CASSWTSGSYEQYF. CDR3 bases: TGTGCCAGCAGCTGGACTAGCGGCTCCTACGAGCAGTACTTC. Full variable domain (outside the CDR3, taken from reference TRBV7-9 and TRBJ2-7): DTGVSQNPRHKITKRGQNVTFRCDPISEHNRLYWYRQTLGQGPEFLTYFQNEAQLEKSRLLSDRFSAERPKGSFSTLEIQRTEQGDSAMYLCASSWTSGSYEQYFGPGTRLTVT.

The sample holds one count of this clone. Germline is not matched at one junction end, which may reflect a read error. The genes are TRBV2 and TRBJ1-4, with 11 bases fitting TRBD1. The CDR3 is made up of 15 amino acids. The germline gives CDR1 SNHLY, CDR2 FYNNEI. The CDR3 loop is CASSVYGTGGERLFF. The CDR3 bases are TGTGCCAGCAGTGTATACGGGACAGGGGGGGAAAGACTGTTTTTT.

V usage is TRBV4-1 and J usage is TRBJ1-5; no clear D gene. V dropped 0 bases and J dropped 1 base, with 16 bases sitting between them. There are 18 residues in the CDR3. The germline V gene encodes CDR1 MGHRA and CDR2 YSYEKL. CDR3 nucleotides: TGCGCCAGCAGCCAAGAAAACTTTATCGGGCCGAGCAATCAGCCCCAGCATTTT. Residues: CASSQENFIGPSNQPQHF.

The V and J genes are TRBV14 and TRBJ2-7, with D possibly matching TRBD2 (6 bases). Trimming stripped 8 bases from V and 0 bases from J, with 26 bases between. Germline CDR1 reads SGHDN; CDR2 reads FVKESK. The CDR3 sequence is 18 residues long. CDR3 in DNA: TGTGCCAGCGCCGGAGGGCAGTTTAATAGCCGCAGCTCCTACGAGCAGTACTTC. This gives the protein CASAGGQFNSRSSYEQYF.

V and J are TRBV28 and TRBJ1-2, with no clear D. Germline-derived CDR1 and CDR2 are MDHEN and SYDVKM. Trimming pared 5 bases from V and 7 bases from J, leaving 14 bases between. This CDR3 comprises 13 residues. CDR3: CASSLPGRVGYTF. The CDR3 DNA is TGTGCCAGCAGTCTCCCAGGACGAGTTGGCTACACCTTC.

With regard to this clone: At one boundary the junction diverges from the germline segment, which might be a read error. The chain is built from TRBV19 and TRBJ2-5; D is perhaps TRBD2 (5 bases). This CDR3 spans 11 amino acids. Germline assignment: CDR1 LNHDA and CDR2 SQIVND (reference sequence). The CDR3 region has the DNA TGTGCCAGTAGTACCCCGACTACCCGGCACTTC. Its translation is CASSTPTTRHF.

The chain combines TRBV19 with TRBJ2-5, with TRBD2 matching 8 bases. The CDR3 runs 15 residues. J was trimmed by 1 base and V by 5 bases; bases with no gene match: 6. Germline V gene lookup returns CDR1 LNHDA and CDR2 SQIVND (reference sequence). CDR3 DNA: TGTGCCAGTAGTCTTGCCAGCGGGGGCCAAGAGACCCAGTACTTC. This sequence encodes CASSLASGGQETQYF.